The 22 T cell receptor beta chains listed next were all sequenced from one sample in a study of T cells in Graves' hyperthyroidism and ophthalmopathy (dated by TCRdb to about 2019). Receptor amplification or capture employed multiplex PCR. The instrument given in TCRdb is Illumina HiSeq 2000. TCR beta CDR3 regions were amplified from RNA transcripts. The TCR CDR3 was subjected to a first round of RT-PCR using the HTBI primer set and the Qiagen OneStep RT-PCR kit. TCRdb redid the processing of the public reads, applying fastp at Q25 and MiXCR, and retained in-frame beta chains. Duplicate CDR3 protein sequences are folded into a single record with the most common DNA and genes. This sample comprises fewer than 900,000 distinct CDR3 sequences, 18% of them detected only once. The ten top clones hold over 15% of the sample. The sample was blood. The receptors derive from a woman between 45 and 60 years old with Graves' hyperthyroidism that later progressed to Graves' ophthalmopathy.

This clonotype occurred many times. The chain has TRBV3-1 and TRBJ2-1, with a weak D call TRBD1 (6 bases). CDR3 length: 15 residues. V dropped 2 bases and J dropped 5 bases, with 13 bases sitting between them. CDR1 and CDR2 from the germline V gene are LGHDT and YNNKEL (reference sequence). The CDR3 here is CASSQQPGHDNEQFF. The CDR3 DNA is TGTGCCAGCAGCCAACAGCCGGGACACGACAATGAGCAGTTCTTC.

Of note for this clonotype: One end of the junction varies from germline; a read error may be responsible. The V gene is TRBV5-1, the J gene TRBJ1-1; D gene ambiguous. The CDR3 is 13 amino acids. Germline CDR1 SGHRS, CDR2 YFSETQ. The CDR3 is CASSLVPNIEAFF. The CDR3, as DNA: TGCGCCAGCAGCTTGGTTCCCAACATTGAAGCTTTCTTT.

This clonotype was observed a handful of times. The rearrangement uses TRBV6-5 and TRBJ1-2, with 12 bases fitting TRBD1. Germline CDR1 MNHEY, CDR2 SVGAGI. The CDR3 is 18 residues long. Trimming cost V 2 bases and J 4 bases; bases outside gene matches: 11. The CDR3 protein is CASSYHPGQGAFGYGYTF. The CDR3 region has the DNA TGTGCCAGCAGTTACCACCCGGGACAGGGGGCGTTCGGCTATGGCTACACCTTC.

CDR3 DNA sequence: TGTGCCAGCAGTGCGACCGGGACAGGGAGGGGAGATACGCAGTATTTT. It specifies CASSATGTGRGDTQYF. V and J are TRBV6-9 and TRBJ2-3; 9 bases are a match to TRBD1. This CDR3 has 16 amino acids. CDR1 is MNHGY and CDR2 is SVAAGI in the germline V gene. V was clipped by 5 bases and J by 5 bases; unmatched bases: 11.

This clonotype was detected only a few times. V is TRBV19 and J is TRBJ1-5; 10 nucleotides match TRBD1. This CDR3 contains 15 residues. In germline, CDR1 is LNHDA, CDR2 SQIVND (reference sequence). V lost 4 bases to trimming and J lost 7 bases; unmatched junction nucleotides: 7. CDR3 sequence: CASSTEDRGSQPQHF. CDR3 sequence (DNA): TGTGCCAGTAGTACAGAGGACAGGGGGAGCCAGCCCCAGCATTTT. Based on the CDR3 plus reference TRBV19 and TRBJ1-5, the full variable domain is DGGITQSPKYLFRKEGQNVTLSCEQNLNHDAMYWYRQDPGQGLRLIYYSQIVNDFQKGDIAEGYSVSREKKESFPLTVTSAQKNPTAFYLCASSTEDRGSQPQHFGDGTRLSIL.

The chain uses TRBV10-3 and TRBJ2-5, with 7 bases fitting TRBD1. The ends lost 0 bases at V and 4 bases at J; junction bases unmatched: 2. Per germline, CDR1 ENHRY and CDR2 SYGVKD. The CDR3 is made up of 14 amino acids. The CDR3 region is CAISESRQGETQYF. The CDR3 DNA reads as TGTGCCATCAGTGAGTCCCGACAGGGAGAGACCCAGTACTTC.

J is TRBJ2-3 and V is TRBV29-1; 12 nucleotides line up with TRBD1. Germline V gene lookup returns CDR1 SQVTM and CDR2 ANQGSEA. J lost 4 bases, V lost 3 bases, and 2 bases had no gene match. The CDR3 sequence is 14 residues long. The CDR3 sequence is CSVEGTGGPDTQYF. The CDR3 DNA reads TGCAGCGTTGAGGGGACAGGGGGCCCAGATACGCAGTATTTT.

This clonotype was observed many times. The V gene is TRBV6-1, the J gene TRBJ1-1; the match to TRBD1 covers 7 bases. The J segment lost 1 base and the V segment lost 4 bases, leaving 6 bases of the junction unmatched. There are 15 residues in the CDR3. Germline V CDR1 and CDR2: MNHNS, SASEGT. CDR3 in amino acids: CASSARQGTNTEAFF. As DNA, the CDR3 is TGTGCCAGCAGTGCTCGACAGGGAACGAACACTGAAGCTTTCTTT.

The chain is built from TRBV5-5 and TRBJ2-3; 12 positions match TRBD1. J gave up 2 bases and V 2 bases, and 3 bases lay outside the gene matches. From germline, CDR1 is SGHKS and CDR2 YYEKEE (reference sequence). The CDR3 consists of 16 residues. This CDR3 reads CASSFRDRGPTDTQYF. In nucleotides, the CDR3 is TGTGCCAGCAGCTTCCGGGACAGGGGGCCCACAGATACGCAGTATTTT.

This clonotype was found a few times. This sequence joins TRBV9 and TRBJ2-2; D is unresolved. With 0 bases removed from V and 7 bases from J, the gap between germline ends came to 4 bases. The CDR3 covers 12 residues. In germline, CDR1 is SGDLS, CDR2 YYNGEE. CDR3 loop: CASSVVNGELFF. DNA of the CDR3: TGTGCCAGCAGCGTAGTGAACGGGGAGCTGTTTTTT.

This clonotype has only a few counts. The chain has TRBV27 and TRBJ2-5, with TRBD1 matching 7 bases. The CDR3 length is 17 residues. CDR1 MNHEY and CDR2 SMNVEV come from the germline V gene (reference sequence). The V and J ends lost 3 bases and 2 bases, in that order; junction bases with no gene match: 12. As DNA, the CDR3 is TGTGCCAGCAGTTTTATCCCACAGACAGGGCGGCAAGAGACCCAGTACTTC. Amino acid sequence: CASSFIPQTGRQETQYF.

The chain has TRBV6-1 and TRBJ1-2; a weak D match, TRBD1 (5 bases). Per the germline V gene, CDR1 is MNHNS and CDR2 is SASEGT. Trimming removed 6 bases from V and 4 bases from J, with 21 bases in between. The CDR3 is 16 residues long. CDR3 DNA sequence: TGTGCCAGCAGGACCAGGACGGGGCCGGGTTTCTATGGCTACACCTTC. Encoded protein: CASRTRTGPGFYGYTF.

This clonotype was seen more than once but under ten times. The genes are TRBV29-1 and TRBJ2-1; tentatively, D is TRBD1 (6 bases). CDR3 size: 14 residues. CDR1 and CDR2 (germline): SQVTM, ANQGSEA. The germline V and J ends were trimmed by 3 bases and 4 bases, with 13 bases remaining between them. CDR3 sequence: CSVDIRGSYNEQFF. The CDR3 region has the DNA TGCAGCGTTGATATAAGGGGGTCGTACAATGAGCAGTTCTTC.

The J gene is TRBJ1-1, the V gene TRBV14, with 10 bases lining up with TRBD1. Germline CDR1 reads SGHDN; CDR2 reads FVKESK. V was pared by 3 bases and J by 11 bases, with 9 bases of the junction left unmatched. The CDR3 totals 14 residues. The CDR3 bases are TGTGCCAGCAGCCACCGCTCGGGACAGGGGCGGGCTTTCTTT. Its protein product is CASSHRSGQGRAFF.

This chain connects TRBV10-1 to TRBJ2-5; D uncertain. This CDR3 contains 12 residues. The germline gives CDR1 WNHNN, CDR2 SYGVQD (reference sequence). V was cut by 0 bases and J by 8 bases, with 7 bases left in between. The CDR3 DNA reads TGCGCCAGCAGTGAGTCCGCTAATACCCAGTACTTC. It specifies CASSESANTQYF.

Details on this clonotype: Being one base from a much bigger clone, this may be a read error. The rearrangement links TRBV3-1 to TRBJ2-1; D might be TRBD1 or TRBD2, each matching 7 bases. Germline CDR1 and CDR2: LGHDT and YNNKEL (reference sequence). The CDR3 is made up of 12 amino acids. The CDR3 loop is CASGQGGIEQFF. CDR3 nucleotide sequence: TGTGCCAGCGGCCAGGGGGGGATTGAGCAGTTCTTC.

This clonotype was found a few times. The chain combines TRBV6-6 with TRBJ2-2, with D uncertain. In germline, CDR1 is MNHNY, CDR2 SVGAGI (reference sequence). The CDR3 is 16 residues long. Trimming pared 1 base from V and 1 base from J, leaving 10 bases between. The CDR3 here is CASSYLQAWNTGELFF. The CDR3 coding sequence is TGTGCCAGCAGTTACTTGCAGGCCTGGAACACCGGGGAGCTGTTTTTT.

This clonotype was found many times. This sequence joins TRBV2 and TRBJ2-7; 12 nucleotides align to TRBD2. The junction had 2 bases not matched to a gene; V was cut back by 6 bases and J by 2 bases. This CDR3 has 14 residues. Germline lookup yields CDR1 SNHLY and CDR2 FYNNEI. In DNA, the CDR3 is TGTGCCAGCAGCGGACTAGCGGGGACCTACGAGCAGTACTTC. This gives the protein CASSGLAGTYEQYF.

In its sample, this clonotype was seen many times. V and J are TRBV20-1 and TRBJ1-6; tentatively, D is TRBD1 (5 bases). The CDR3 loop spans 14 amino acids. Germline V CDR1 and CDR2: DFQATT, SNEGSKA (reference sequence). The V end was cut by 3 bases, the J end by 3 bases, with 9 bases between. The CDR3 DNA is TGCAGTGCTAGGGGGACTGGCTATAATTCACCCCTCCACTTT. This codes for CSARGTGYNSPLHF.

The J gene is TRBJ2-7, the V gene TRBV18; 7 bases are a match to TRBD1. Germline CDR1 reads KGHSH; CDR2 reads LQKENI. V lost 5 bases and J lost 0; bases outside the gene matches: 10. The CDR3 covers 16 residues. The CDR3, as DNA: TGTGCCAGCTCAAGATCGACAGGGCGAAGCTCCTACGAGCAGTACTTC. It is translated as CASSRSTGRSSYEQYF.

This clonotype was seen many times. The junction does not match germline at one end; this may be a read error. The chain links TRBV7-7 to TRBJ2-7; perhaps TRBD1 as D (6 bases). CDR3 length equals 13 residues. CDR1 is SSHAT, CDR2 FNYEAQ, per germline (reference sequence). For the CDR3, the DNA is TGTGCTAGCAGCCCTCTTGGGGGCGGCGAGCAGTACTTC. Translating it yields CASSPLGGGEQYF.

This clonotype appeared a few times. The chain carries TRBV3-1 and TRBJ2-1, with TRBD1 as a possible D gene (6 bases). Trimming took 1 base from V and 8 from J, leaving 9 bases between them. This CDR3 spans 13 amino acids. Germline CDR1 is LGHDT and CDR2 is YNNKEL (reference sequence). The CDR3, as DNA: TGTGCCAGCAGCCAAGCAGGGGTACATGAGCAGTTCTTC. This gives the protein CASSQAGVHEQFF.